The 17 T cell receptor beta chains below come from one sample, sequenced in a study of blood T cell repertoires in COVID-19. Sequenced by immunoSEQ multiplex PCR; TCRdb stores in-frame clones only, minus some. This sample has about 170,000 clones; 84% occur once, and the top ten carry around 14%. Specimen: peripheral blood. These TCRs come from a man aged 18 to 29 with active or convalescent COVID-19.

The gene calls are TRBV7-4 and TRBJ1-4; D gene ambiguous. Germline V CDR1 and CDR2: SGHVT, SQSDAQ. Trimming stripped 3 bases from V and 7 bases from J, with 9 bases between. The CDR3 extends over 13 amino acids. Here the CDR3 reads CASSFGSVEKLFF. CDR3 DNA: TGTGCCAGCAGCTTTGGGAGTGTTGAAAAACTGTTTTTT.

The CDR3 region is CAIRAGPSSYEQYF. CDR3 coding DNA: TGTGCCATCAGAGCGGGCCCCAGCTCCTACGAGCAGTACTTC. The chain carries TRBV10-3 and TRBJ2-7; weak D call: TRBD2 (6 bases). The ends were cut back, 6 bases at V and 0 bases at J, with 12 bases in the middle. Per germline, CDR1 ENHRY and CDR2 SYGVKD. The CDR3 has 14 amino acids.

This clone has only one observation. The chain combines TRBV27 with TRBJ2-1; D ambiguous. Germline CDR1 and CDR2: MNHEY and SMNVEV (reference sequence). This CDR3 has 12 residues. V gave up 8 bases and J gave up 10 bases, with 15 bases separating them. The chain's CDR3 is CASGRSSWEQFF. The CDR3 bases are TGTGCCAGCGGGCGATCGAGCTGGGAGCAGTTCTTC.

CDR3 protein: CASSELKGTGKNIQYF. CDR3 bases: TGTGCCAGCAGTGAATTAAAGGGCACAGGGAAGAACATTCAGTACTTC. V is TRBV6-1 and J is TRBJ2-4; possibly TRBD1 for D (6 bases). The germline V gene has CDR1 MNHNS and CDR2 SASEGT. V was cut by 2 bases and J by 7 bases, with 18 bases left in between. The CDR3 consists of 16 residues.

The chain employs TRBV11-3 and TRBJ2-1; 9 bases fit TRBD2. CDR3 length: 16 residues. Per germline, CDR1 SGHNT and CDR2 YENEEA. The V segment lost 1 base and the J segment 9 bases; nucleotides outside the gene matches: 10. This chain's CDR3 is CASSLGTSGRVSEQFF. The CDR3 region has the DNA TGTGCCAGCAGCTTAGGAACTAGCGGGCGGGTGTCTGAGCAGTTCTTC.

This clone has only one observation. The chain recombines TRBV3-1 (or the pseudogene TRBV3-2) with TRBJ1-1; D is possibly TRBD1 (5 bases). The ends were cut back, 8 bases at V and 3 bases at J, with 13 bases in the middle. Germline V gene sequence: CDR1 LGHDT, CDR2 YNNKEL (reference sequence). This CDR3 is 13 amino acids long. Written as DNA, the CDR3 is TGTGCCAGCCGGCGGCGGGGGGACACTGAAGCTTTCTTT. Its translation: CASRRRGDTEAFF.

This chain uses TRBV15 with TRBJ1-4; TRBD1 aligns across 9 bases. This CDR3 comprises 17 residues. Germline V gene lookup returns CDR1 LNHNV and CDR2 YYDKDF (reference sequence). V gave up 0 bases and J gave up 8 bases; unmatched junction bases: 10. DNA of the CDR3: TGTGCCACCAGCAGAGATCCGGACAGGGGTGTGGAAGAAAAACTGTTTTTT. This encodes CATSRDPDRGVEEKLFF.

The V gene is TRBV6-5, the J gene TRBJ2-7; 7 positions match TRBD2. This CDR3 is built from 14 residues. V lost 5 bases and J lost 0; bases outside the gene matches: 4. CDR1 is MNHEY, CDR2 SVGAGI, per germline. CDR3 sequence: CASSRDYSSYEQYF. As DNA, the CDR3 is TGTGCCAGCAGTAGGGACTATAGCTCCTACGAGCAGTACTTC.

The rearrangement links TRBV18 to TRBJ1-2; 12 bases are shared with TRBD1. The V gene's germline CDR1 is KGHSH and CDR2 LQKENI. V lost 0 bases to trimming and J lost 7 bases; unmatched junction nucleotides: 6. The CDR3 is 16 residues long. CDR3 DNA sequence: TGTGCCAGCTCACCACCCGGGACAGGGGGCGCCGGTGGCTACACCTTC. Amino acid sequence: CASSPPGTGGAGGYTF.

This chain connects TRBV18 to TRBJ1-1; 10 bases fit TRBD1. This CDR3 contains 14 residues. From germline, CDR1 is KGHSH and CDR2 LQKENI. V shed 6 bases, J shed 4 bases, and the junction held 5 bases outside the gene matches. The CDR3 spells CASSGTGEGTEAFF. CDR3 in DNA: TGTGCCAGCTCTGGGACAGGGGAAGGCACTGAAGCTTTCTTT.

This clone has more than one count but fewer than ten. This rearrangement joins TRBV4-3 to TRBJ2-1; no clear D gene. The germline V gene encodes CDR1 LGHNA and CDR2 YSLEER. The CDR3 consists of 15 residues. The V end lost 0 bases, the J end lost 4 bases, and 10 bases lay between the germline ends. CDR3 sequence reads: CASSQDSEKYNEQFF. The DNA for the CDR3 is TGCGCCAGCAGCCAAGATTCGGAGAAGTACAATGAGCAGTTCTTC.

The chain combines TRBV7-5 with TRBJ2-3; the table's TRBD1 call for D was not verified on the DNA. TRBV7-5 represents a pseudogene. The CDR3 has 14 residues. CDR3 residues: CARIGTGATDTQYF. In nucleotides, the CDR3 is TGTGCCAGAATCGGGACAGGGGCCACAGATACGCAGTATTTT.

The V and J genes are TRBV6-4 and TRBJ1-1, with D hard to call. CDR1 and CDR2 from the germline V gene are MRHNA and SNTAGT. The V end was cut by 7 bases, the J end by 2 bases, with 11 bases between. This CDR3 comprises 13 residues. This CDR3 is CASIEGRNTEAFF. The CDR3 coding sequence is TGTGCCAGCATCGAGGGTCGTAACACTGAAGCTTTCTTT.

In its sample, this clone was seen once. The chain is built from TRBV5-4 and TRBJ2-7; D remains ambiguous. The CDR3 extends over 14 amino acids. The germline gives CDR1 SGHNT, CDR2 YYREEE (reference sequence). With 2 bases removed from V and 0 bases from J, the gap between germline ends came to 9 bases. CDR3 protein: CASSLIQSSYEQYF. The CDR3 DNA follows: TGTGCCAGCAGCTTAATACAGAGCTCCTACGAGCAGTACTTC. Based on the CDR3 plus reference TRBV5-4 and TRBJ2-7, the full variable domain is ETGVTQSPTHLIKTRGQQVTLRCSSQSGHNTVSWYQQALGQGPQFIFQYYREEENGRGNFPPRFSGLQFPNYSSELNVNALELDDSALYLCASSLIQSSYEQYFGPGTRLTVT.

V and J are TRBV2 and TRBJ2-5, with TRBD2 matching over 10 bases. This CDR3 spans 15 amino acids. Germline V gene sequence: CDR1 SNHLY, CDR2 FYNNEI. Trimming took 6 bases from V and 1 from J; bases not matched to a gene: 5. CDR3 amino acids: CASRAGGTLQETQYF. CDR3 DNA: TGTGCCAGCAGAGCGGGAGGGACCCTCCAAGAGACCCAGTACTTC.

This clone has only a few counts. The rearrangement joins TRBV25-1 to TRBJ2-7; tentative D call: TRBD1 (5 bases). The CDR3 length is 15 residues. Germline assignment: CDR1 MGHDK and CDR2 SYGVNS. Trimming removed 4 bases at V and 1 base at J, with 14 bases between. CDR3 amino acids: CASSGGRAGSYEQYF. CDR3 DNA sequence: TGTGCCAGCAGTGGAGGTCGGGCAGGGTCCTACGAGCAGTACTTC.

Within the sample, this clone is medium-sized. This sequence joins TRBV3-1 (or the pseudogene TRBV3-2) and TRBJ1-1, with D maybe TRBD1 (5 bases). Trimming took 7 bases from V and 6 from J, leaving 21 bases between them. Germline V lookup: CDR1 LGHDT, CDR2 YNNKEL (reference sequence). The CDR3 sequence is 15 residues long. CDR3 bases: TGTGCCAGCAAACAGGCAGGAGGGGTGTACGCTGAAGCTTTCTTT. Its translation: CASKQAGGVYAEAFF.